These 25 T cell receptor beta chains were all obtained from the same sample, sequenced in a study of cytomegalovirus exposure and HLA in healthy donors. The PCR ran on 60 Vbeta and 13 Jbeta primers. Only in-frame clones appear in the TCRdb table, and some are missing; sequencing was by immunoSEQ multiplex PCR. Of roughly 120,000 clones listed, approximately 8.7% are singletons. The material sequenced was PBMCs. The receptors were sampled from a man aged 40-49 years in good health and CMV-seronegative.

On this clone itself: The identical CDR3 is also encoded by other nucleotide sequences in the sample. V gene TRBV7-2 combines with J gene TRBJ2-5; TRBD1 is a possible D gene (6 bases). CDR1 is SGHTA, CDR2 FQGNSA, per germline. The CDR3 loop spans 14 amino acids. With 5 bases removed from V and 4 bases from J, the gap between germline ends came to 14 bases. The CDR3 sequence: CASSLGGGRETQYF. CDR3 nucleotide sequence: TGTGCCAGCAGCCTGGGTGGGGGCAGAGAGACCCAGTACTTC.

This clone showed up just a few times. The chain is built from TRBV5-4 and TRBJ2-7; TRBD1 is a possible D gene (5 bases). Germline V gives CDR1 SGHNT, CDR2 YYREEE (reference sequence). The CDR3 is made up of 14 amino acids. Trimming took off 0 bases at V and 3 bases at J, with 10 bases between the two ends. In DNA form, the CDR3 reads TGTGCCAGCAGCTTGGGGGGCCGGAGCTACGAGCAGTACTTC. Protein: CASSLGGRSYEQYF.

As concerns this clone: Other DNA sequences in the sample encode the same CDR3. The rearrangement uses TRBV5-4 and TRBJ2-7, with D tentatively TRBD1 (5 bases). V lost 1 base and J lost 3, with 8 bases in between. The CDR3 sequence is 13 residues long. CDR1 and CDR2 from the germline V gene are SGHNT and YYREEE (reference sequence). The CDR3 protein is CASSLSQGYEQYF. CDR3 coding DNA: TGTGCCAGCAGCTTGTCCCAGGGCTACGAGCAGTACTTC.

This clone appeared a few times. The CDR3 protein is CASSQDRTGVLYGYTF. The CDR3 DNA reads TGTGCCAGCAGCCAAGATCGGACAGGCGTACTTTATGGCTACACCTTC. The chain recombines TRBV14 with TRBJ1-2; 7 bases align to TRBD1. The junction had 9 bases not matched to a gene; V was cut back by 0 bases and J by 5 bases. Germline CDR1 and CDR2: SGHDN and FVKESK. The CDR3 covers 16 residues.

The chain has TRBV9 and TRBJ1-2; D not certain. The germline V gene encodes CDR1 SGDLS and CDR2 YYNGEE. This CDR3 has 16 residues. V lost 0 bases and J 1 base, leaving 13 bases between the germline ends. The CDR3: CASSVGARPVNYGYTF. The CDR3 nucleotides read TGTGCCAGCAGCGTAGGTGCCAGGCCGGTTAACTATGGCTACACCTTC.

This clone has a handful of counts. In DNA, the CDR3 is TGCAGCGTTGCCGTCTCTCGCGCCTACAATGAGCAGTTCTTC. Translation gives CSVAVSRAYNEQFF. The V call is TRBV29-1, the J call TRBJ2-1; D is unresolved. V was trimmed by 4 bases and J by 2 bases, leaving 12 bases between them. CDR3 length: 14 amino acids. Germline-derived CDR1 and CDR2 are SQVTM and ANQGSEA.

The rearrangement joins TRBV11-3 to TRBJ2-3; 8 bases map to TRBD2. The CDR3 covers 15 residues. Germline lookup yields CDR1 SGHNT and CDR2 YENEEA. V shed 5 bases and J 4 bases; nucleotides not matched to a gene: 8. The CDR3 spells CASSITAGASDTQYF. For the CDR3, the DNA is TGTGCCAGCAGCATAACAGCGGGGGCTTCAGATACGCAGTATTTT.

The chain couples TRBV7-2 to TRBJ2-1; TRBD2 matches 15 bases. J was trimmed by 7 bases and V by 6 bases; bases with no gene match: 7. This CDR3 spans 16 amino acids. The germline CDR1 and CDR2 sequences are SGHTA and FQGNSA. The CDR3 loop reads CASSWTSGGGRNEQFF. CDR3 nucleotides: TGTGCCAGCAGTTGGACTAGCGGGGGGGGCCGGAATGAGCAGTTCTTC. The entire variable domain, with the rest obtained from reference TRBV7-2 and TRBJ2-1, is as follows: GAGVSQSPSNKVTEKGKDVELRCDPISGHTALYWYRQSLGQGLEFLIYFQGNSAPDKSGLPSDRFSAERTGGSVSTLTIQRTQQEDSAVYLCASSWTSGGGRNEQFFGPGTRLTVL.

The rearrangement links TRBV28 to TRBJ1-5; 12 bases are a match to TRBD1. CDR1 and CDR2 from the germline V gene are MDHEN and SYDVKM. The CDR3 runs to 17 residues. J was trimmed by 0 bases and V by 4 bases; bases with no gene match: 4. The CDR3 is CASSWDRGPRSNQPQHF. CDR3 nucleotide sequence: TGTGCCAGCAGTTGGGACAGGGGGCCCCGTAGCAATCAGCCCCAGCATTTT.

This clone occurred a few times. This chain links TRBV4-1 with TRBJ1-1; D gene uncertain. The CDR3 consists of 15 residues. CDR1 is MGHRA, CDR2 YSYEKL, per germline. The V gene lost 1 base and the J gene lost 0 bases, with 9 bases spanning the gap. CDR3 protein: CASSQGRRLNTEAFF. CDR3 coding DNA: TGCGCCAGCAGCCAAGGACGGAGATTGAACACTGAAGCTTTCTTT.

The chain couples TRBV2 to TRBJ2-1; 9 bases line up with TRBD2. Trimming cost V 11 bases and J 0 bases; bases outside gene matches: 11. Looked up from germline, CDR1 is SNHLY and CDR2 is FYNNEI. The CDR3 extends over 16 amino acids. The CDR3 DNA is TGTGCCGGGTACTTAAGCGGGGGGAGCTCCTACAATGAGCAGTTCTTC. Its protein is CAGYLSGGSSYNEQFF.

This clone has more than one count but fewer than ten. V is TRBV4-1 and J is TRBJ1-2; no clear D. The length of the CDR3 is 14 residues. CDR1 is MGHRA and CDR2 is YSYEKL in the germline V gene. V gave up 0 bases and J gave up 6 bases, with 11 bases separating them. The CDR3 protein is CASSQDLGLDGYTF. In DNA form, the CDR3 reads TGCGCCAGCAGCCAAGATCTAGGTTTGGATGGCTACACCTTC.

The rearrangement uses TRBV7-3 and TRBJ2-1; 8 positions agree with TRBD2. The length of the CDR3 is 15 residues. V dropped 4 bases and J dropped 3; count of bases not matched to a gene: 5. The germline V gene has CDR1 SGHTA and CDR2 FQGTGA. In DNA form, the CDR3 reads TGTGCCAGCAGCTCCGGGGGGGCCCTCTACAATGAGCAGTTCTTC. Translation gives CASSSGGALYNEQFF.

Here the CDR3 DNA reads TGTGCCAGTAGCAACGACAGACAGGGGGCTATTTACAATGAGCAGTTCTTC. Its protein product is CASSNDRQGAIYNEQFF. This chain connects TRBV19 to TRBJ2-1; 10 bases map to TRBD1. Germline CDR1 LNHDA, CDR2 SQIVND (reference sequence). This CDR3 contains 17 residues. V shed 6 bases, J shed 4 bases, and the junction held 12 bases outside the gene matches.

This clone was seen a few times. This chain links TRBV7-6 with TRBJ1-1; D not certain. The CDR3 runs 13 residues. Trimming shortened V by 5 bases and J by 9 bases, and 16 bases separated the two germline ends. CDR1 is SGHVS and CDR2 is FNYEAQ in the germline V gene. DNA for the CDR3: TGTGCCAGCAGCCCTGTAGAGGGCGGGCAAGCTTTCTTT. This translates into CASSPVEGGQAFF.

This clone was counted between two and nine times. The CDR3: CASSGGGALIRDTQYF. DNA for the CDR3: TGTGCCAGTAGTGGCGGGGGGGCCTTAATAAGAGATACGCAGTATTTT. The chain carries TRBV19 and TRBJ2-3, with TRBD2 matching 9 bases. Germline assignment: CDR1 LNHDA and CDR2 SQIVND (reference sequence). Trimming cost V 5 bases and J 5 bases; bases outside gene matches: 11. CDR3 length: 16 amino acids.

V usage is TRBV7-7 and J usage is TRBJ2-5; the match to TRBD2 covers 8 bases. The CDR3 loop spans 16 amino acids. From germline, CDR1 is SSHAT and CDR2 FNYEAQ (reference sequence). Trimming cost V 5 bases and J 5 bases; bases outside gene matches: 13. CDR3 region: CASSLRRAGGMETQYF. The CDR3 DNA reads TGTGCCAGCAGCCTCCGACGGGCGGGGGGTATGGAGACCCAGTACTTC.

This chain uses TRBV4-1 with TRBJ1-2; D remains ambiguous. Germline CDR1 reads MGHRA; CDR2 reads YSYEKL. The germline V and J ends were trimmed by 0 bases and 1 base, with 3 bases remaining between them. The CDR3 runs 13 residues. The CDR3: CASSQDSNYGYTF. In nucleotides, the CDR3 is TGCGCCAGCAGCCAAGACAGTAACTATGGCTACACCTTC.

As concerns this clone: Germline is not matched at one junction end, which may reflect a read error. The chain couples TRBV10-2 to TRBJ2-1, with TRBD2 matching over 13 bases. The CDR3 loop spans 17 amino acids. Germline values: CDR1 WSHSY, CDR2 SAAADI. This CDR3 reads CASSAILAGGPYNEQFF. The CDR3 nucleotides are TGCGCCAGCAGTGCCATACTAGCGGGGGGGCCCTATAATGAGCAGTTCTTC.

This clone was observed a handful of times. The V call is TRBV2, the J call TRBJ1-3; tentatively, D is TRBD1 (5 bases). This CDR3 comprises 14 residues. Germline V gene data show CDR1 as SNHLY and CDR2 as FYNNEI. The V end was cut by 4 bases, the J end by 4 bases, with 11 bases between. CDR3 nucleotides: TGTGCCAGCAGTGTAGGGGTATGGGGAAACACCATATATTTT. Translating it yields CASSVGVWGNTIYF.

This clone has a handful of counts. CDR3: CASSLSGRYSPLHF. The CDR3 DNA is TGTGCCAGCTCCCTTTCAGGGCGTTATTCACCCCTCCACTTT. The rearrangement joins TRBV25-1 to TRBJ1-6, with D tentatively TRBD1 (5 bases). Trimming took off 8 bases at V and 8 bases at J, with 16 bases between the two ends. Germline CDR1 MGHDK, CDR2 SYGVNS. This CDR3 has 14 amino acids.

This chain uses TRBV2 with TRBJ1-5, with D possibly TRBD1 on 6 matching bases. Trimming removed 5 bases at V and 2 bases at J, with 7 bases between. The CDR3 is 13 amino acids. Germline-derived CDR1 and CDR2 are SNHLY and FYNNEI. The CDR3 DNA reads as TGTGCCAGCAGTAAGGGGGGCAATCAGCCCCAGCATTTT. Amino acid sequence: CASSKGGNQPQHF.

This clone has a handful of counts. Different DNA sequences within this sample yield the same CDR3. The V and J genes are TRBV6-6 and TRBJ1-1; D gene unclear. CDR1 MNHNY and CDR2 SVGAGI come from the germline V gene (reference sequence). Trimming pared 2 bases from V and 1 base from J, leaving 11 bases between. The CDR3 is 15 amino acids. The chain's CDR3 is CASSYLPRGNTEAFF. CDR3 DNA sequence: TGTGCCAGCAGTTACCTTCCCCGGGGGAACACTGAAGCTTTCTTT.

CDR3 residues: CASSLLTGGSGYTF. The CDR3 DNA follows: TGTGCCAGCAGTCTCTTGACAGGGGGCAGTGGCTACACCTTC. The rearrangement joins TRBV27 to TRBJ1-2; TRBD1 matches 10 bases. The CDR3 is 14 residues long. With 5 bases clipped from V and 7 bases from J, the junction kept 7 bases outside the gene matches. Germline values: CDR1 MNHEY, CDR2 SMNVEV (reference sequence).

A few counts support this clone. The chain has TRBV25-1 and TRBJ1-2; the match to TRBD1 covers 7 bases. This CDR3 comprises 13 residues. V lost 7 bases to trimming and J lost 2 bases; unmatched junction nucleotides: 4. CDR1 is MGHDK, CDR2 SYGVNS, per germline. CDR3 nucleotides: TGTGCCAGCACCCGGGGACAGAACTATGGCTACACCTTC. This encodes CASTRGQNYGYTF.